These 2 T cell receptor beta chains were sequenced from one sample in a study of blood T cell repertoires in COVID-19. Libraries were prepared by immunoSEQ multiplex PCR; TCRdb keeps only in-frame clonotypes and omits some of them. The repertoire holds some 200,000 clones, with roughly 80% as singletons. The sequenced sample was peripheral blood. The receptors were sampled from a woman older than 75 with active or convalescent COVID-19.

The chain uses TRBV7-2 and TRBJ2-3; tentative D call: TRBD2 (5 bases). CDR1 is SGHTA and CDR2 is FQGNSA in the germline V gene. Trimming took off 2 bases at V and 4 bases at J, with 10 bases between the two ends. The CDR3 spans 14 residues. The CDR3: CASSLSSPPDTQYF. The CDR3 DNA sequence: TGTGCCAGCAGCTTATCTAGCCCGCCAGATACGCAGTATTTT. Using reference TRBV7-2 and TRBJ2-3 for the parts outside the CDR3, the full variable domain is GAGVSQSPSNKVTEKGKDVELRCDPISGHTALYWYRQSLGQGLEFLIYFQGNSAPDKSGLPSDRFSAERTGGSVSTLTIQRTQQEDSAVYLCASSLSSPPDTQYFGPGTRLTVL.

On this clone: Other nucleotide sequences from this sample produce the same CDR3. The chain is built from TRBV5-1 and TRBJ2-3; D gene ambiguous. The germline gives CDR1 SGHRS, CDR2 YFSETQ. Trimming left V 0 bases short and J 0 bases short, with 5 bases between. The CDR3 consists of 14 residues. CDR3 loop: CASSLGTSTDTQYF. The DNA for the CDR3 is TGCGCCAGCAGCTTGGGTACTAGCACAGATACGCAGTATTTT.